The entry below describes one T cell receptor beta chain. Its antigen is not known. A single record per CDR3 protein comes from TCRdb applying MiXCR to the 5' RACE reads. The sample includes 300,000 to 400,000 distinct CDR3 sequences, approximately 13% seen only once; the top ten take 2.5% to 4%. This specimen comes from a study of T cells after yellow fever vaccination. Study-level background: The fractions with low cell numbers were processed using SMART-Seq v4 Ultra Low Input. Findings and limits, study-wide: Though it reached lower strength, the secondary response hit its peak faster, day 5 versus 15.

The CDR3 is 13 amino acids. Germline assignment: CDR1 SGHVS and CDR2 FQNEAQ. V was cut by 2 bases and J by 5 bases, with 9 bases left in between. This clonotype was obtained from a man younger than 35 who received the YFV17D yellow fever vaccine. The chain links TRBV7-8 to TRBJ1-1; D gene ambiguous. This sample comprised CD4+ T cells sorted from PBMCs, obtained 15 days after the yellow fever booster vaccination. The CDR3 reads CASSLQVGTEAFF. DNA for the CDR3: TGTGCCAGCAGCTTACAGGTTGGGACTGAAGCTTTCTTT.